The present T cell receptor beta chain was sequenced within a study of CD4 T cells in relation to SARS-CoV-2 and coronaviruses. Study summary: ViraFEST: roughly 9-day antigen culture of PBMCs, then TCR beta CDR3 sequencing.

Sequencing was performed with immunoSEQ multiplex PCR; in TCRdb, only in-frame clones are kept and a portion is missing. The sample includes over 25,000 clones, approximately 78% of them seen just once. The CDR3 covers 16 residues. Trimming removed 7 bases at V and 4 bases at J, with 19 bases between. Looked up from germline, CDR1 is MDHEN and CDR2 is SYDVKM. In the case of this clone: No antigen is known for it.

The unexposed donors gave CD4+ T cells in 2011-2018, prior to COVID-19. The cells were cultured for approximately ten days before CD4+ T cells were isolated. As cell numbers allowed, unexposed-donor CD4+ T cells faced SARS-CoV-2 S/N and four cold-coronavirus spikes. Regarding the study as a whole: Crossreactivity was assessed only for spike protein, not other viral proteins. Samples before the pandemic and after infection were not matched within any donor.

This chain connects TRBV28 to TRBJ1-4; tentative D call: TRBD1 (5 bases). This sequence originates from a human donor in good health. Sequenced input: CD4+ T cells from PBMCs, cultured in vitro. CDR3 nucleotides: TGTGCCAGCACCACTTCCGGGCAGGGCCTTAATGAAAAACTGTTTTTT. Translating gives CASTTSGQGLNEKLFF. The whole variable domain, filled in from reference TRBV28 and TRBJ1-4, reads DVKVTQSSRYLVKRTGEKVFLECVQDMDHENMFWYRQDPGLGLRLIYFSYDVKMKEKGDIPEGYSVSREKKERFSLILESASTNQTSMYLCASTTSGQGLNEKLFFGSGTQLSVL.